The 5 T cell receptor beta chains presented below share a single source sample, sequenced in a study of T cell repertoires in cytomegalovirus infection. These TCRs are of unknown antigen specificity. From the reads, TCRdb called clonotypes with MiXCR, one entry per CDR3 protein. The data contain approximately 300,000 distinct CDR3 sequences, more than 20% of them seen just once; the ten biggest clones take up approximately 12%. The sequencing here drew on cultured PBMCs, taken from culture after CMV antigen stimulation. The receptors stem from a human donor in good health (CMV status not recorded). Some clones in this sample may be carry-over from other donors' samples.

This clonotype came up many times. This CDR3 is CAISESSSETQYF. DNA of the CDR3: TGTGCCATCAGTGAGTCGAGTTCGGAGACCCAGTACTTC. This sequence joins TRBV10-3 and TRBJ2-5, with unresolved D. The CDR3 runs 13 residues. V was trimmed by 0 bases and J by 5 bases, leaving 7 bases between them. Germline V gives CDR1 ENHRY, CDR2 SYGVKD.

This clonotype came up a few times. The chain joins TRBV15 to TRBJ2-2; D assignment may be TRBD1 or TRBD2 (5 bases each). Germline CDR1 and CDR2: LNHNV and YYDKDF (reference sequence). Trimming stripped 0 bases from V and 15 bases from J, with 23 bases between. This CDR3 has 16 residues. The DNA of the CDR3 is TGTGCCACCAGCAGAGATAGGGGAACCGATGGGGGTGTGATGTTTTTT. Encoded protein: CATSRDRGTDGGVMFF. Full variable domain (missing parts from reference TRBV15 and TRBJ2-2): DAMVIQNPRYQVTQFGKPVTLSCSQTLNHNVMYWYQQKSSQAPKLLFHYYDKDFNNEADTPDNFQSRRPNTSFCFLDIRSPGLGDTAMYLCATSRDRGTDGGVMFFGEGSRLTVL.

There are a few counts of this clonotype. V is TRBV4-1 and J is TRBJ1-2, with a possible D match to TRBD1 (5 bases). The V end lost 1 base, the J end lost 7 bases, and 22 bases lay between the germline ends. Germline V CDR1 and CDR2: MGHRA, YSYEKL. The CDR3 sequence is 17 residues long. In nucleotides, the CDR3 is TGCGCCAGCAGCCAAGTAGCAGGGCTGAGTGGGCACGCTGGCTACACCTTC. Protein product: CASSQVAGLSGHAGYTF.

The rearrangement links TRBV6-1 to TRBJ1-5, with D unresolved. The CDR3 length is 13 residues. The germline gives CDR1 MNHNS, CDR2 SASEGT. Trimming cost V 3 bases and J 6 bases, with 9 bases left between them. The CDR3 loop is CASSEIEGQPQHF. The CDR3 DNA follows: TGTGCCAGCAGTGAGATCGAGGGTCAGCCCCAGCATTTT.

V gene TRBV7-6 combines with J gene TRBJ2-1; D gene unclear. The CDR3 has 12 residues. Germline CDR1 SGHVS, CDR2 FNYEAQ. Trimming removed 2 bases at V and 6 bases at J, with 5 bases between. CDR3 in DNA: TGTGCCAGCAGCTTATTAACCAATGAGCAGTTCTTC. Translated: CASSLLTNEQFF.